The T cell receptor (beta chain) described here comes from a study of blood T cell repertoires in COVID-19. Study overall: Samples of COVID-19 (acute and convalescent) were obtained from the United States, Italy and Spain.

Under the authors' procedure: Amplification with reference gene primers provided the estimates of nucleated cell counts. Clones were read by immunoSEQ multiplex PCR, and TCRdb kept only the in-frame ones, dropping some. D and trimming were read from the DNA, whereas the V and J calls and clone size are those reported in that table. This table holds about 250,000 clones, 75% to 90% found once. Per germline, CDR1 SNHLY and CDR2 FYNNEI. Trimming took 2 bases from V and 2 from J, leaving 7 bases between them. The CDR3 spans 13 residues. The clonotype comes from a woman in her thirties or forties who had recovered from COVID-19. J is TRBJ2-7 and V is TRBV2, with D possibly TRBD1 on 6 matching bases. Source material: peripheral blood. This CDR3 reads CASSERQAYEQYF. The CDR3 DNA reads TGTGCCAGCAGTGAACGACAGGCCTACGAGCAGTACTTC.